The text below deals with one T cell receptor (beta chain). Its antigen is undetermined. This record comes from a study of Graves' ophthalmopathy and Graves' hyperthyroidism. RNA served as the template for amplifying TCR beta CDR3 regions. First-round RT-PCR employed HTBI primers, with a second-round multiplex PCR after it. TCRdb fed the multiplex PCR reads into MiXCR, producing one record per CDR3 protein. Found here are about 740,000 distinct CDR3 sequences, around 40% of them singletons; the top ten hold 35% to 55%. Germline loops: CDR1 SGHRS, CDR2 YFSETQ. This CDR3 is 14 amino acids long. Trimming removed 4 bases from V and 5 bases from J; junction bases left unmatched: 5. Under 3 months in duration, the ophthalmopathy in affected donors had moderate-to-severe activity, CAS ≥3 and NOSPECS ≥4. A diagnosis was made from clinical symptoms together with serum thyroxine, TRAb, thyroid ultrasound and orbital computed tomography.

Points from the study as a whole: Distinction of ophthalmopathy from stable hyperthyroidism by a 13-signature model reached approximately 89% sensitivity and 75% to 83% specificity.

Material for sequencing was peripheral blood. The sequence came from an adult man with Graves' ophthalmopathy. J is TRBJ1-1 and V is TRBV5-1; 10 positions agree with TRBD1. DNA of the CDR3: TGCGCCAGCAGCCGGGGACAGGGGTATACTGAAGCTTTCTTT. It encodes CASSRGQGYTEAFF.